Listed here are 28 T cell receptor beta chains from one sample, sequenced in a study of blood T cell repertoires in COVID-19. The assay was immunoSEQ multiplex PCR, and TCRdb's table has in-frame clones only and misses some. The repertoire includes fewer than 30,000 clones, 85% of them detected once, and 20% to 30% sits in the top ten. Source material: peripheral blood. The source is a human donor in a cohort sampled during active COVID-19.

This chain links TRBV10-3 with TRBJ2-1; 9 bases are a match to TRBD2. V lost 2 bases and J lost 9; bases outside the gene matches: 5. This CDR3 comprises 14 residues. The germline V gene has CDR1 ENHRY and CDR2 SYGVKD. This CDR3 is CAISEEVAGAEQFF. The CDR3 region has the DNA TGTGCCATCAGTGAGGAGGTAGCGGGGGCTGAGCAGTTCTTC.

The chain combines TRBV29-1 with TRBJ2-1; TRBD2 matches 8 bases. Germline V CDR1 and CDR2: SQVTM, ANQGSEA. This CDR3 is 14 amino acids long. Losses at the gene ends were 7 bases for V and 2 bases for J; bases not matched to a gene: 7. CDR3 sequence: CSGLRGGPYNEQFF. For the CDR3, the DNA is TGCAGCGGGTTACGGGGGGGGCCCTACAATGAGCAGTTCTTC.

This clone was found once. This rearrangement joins TRBV5-3 to TRBJ2-5; tentative D call: TRBD2 (5 bases). TRBV5-3 is assigned to the ORF class and has an uncertain function. The CDR3 covers 14 residues. V shed 4 bases and J shed 3 bases, with 13 bases lying between them. The CDR3 reads CARSPRPGKETQYF. The CDR3 DNA reads TGTGCCAGAAGCCCCCGACCCGGGAAAGAGACCCAGTACTTC.

This clone has only a few counts. The rearrangement uses TRBV6-6 and TRBJ1-4; D is ambiguous. Germline CDR1 and CDR2: MNHNY and SVGAGI (reference sequence). Trimming took off 0 bases at V and 7 bases at J, with 12 bases between the two ends. This CDR3 region has 15 residues. CDR3 DNA: TGTGCCAGCAGTTACTCGACGAGGCAAGGTGAAAAACTGTTTTTT. The encoded protein is CASSYSTRQGEKLFF.

V is TRBV4-3 and J is TRBJ2-1, with 7 bases lining up with TRBD2. CDR1 and CDR2 from the germline V gene are LGHNA and YSLEER. V was clipped by 1 base and J by 5 bases; unmatched bases: 8. The CDR3 consists of 16 residues. The CDR3 loop reads CASSQGIAGLDNEQFF. DNA for the CDR3: TGCGCCAGCAGCCAAGGAATAGCCGGACTAGACAATGAGCAGTTCTTC.

V and J are TRBV9 and TRBJ1-1; D gene ambiguous. Trimming removed 1 base from V and 6 bases from J, with 16 bases in between. This CDR3 contains 15 residues. Germline CDR1 SGDLS, CDR2 YYNGEE. The CDR3 spells CASSVLVTRTAEAFF. Here the CDR3 DNA reads TGTGCCAGCAGCGTATTGGTAACGAGAACGGCTGAAGCTTTCTTT.

The gene calls are TRBV5-1 and TRBJ2-6; 9 bases fit TRBD1. J was trimmed by 0 bases and V by 4 bases; bases with no gene match: 11. This CDR3 region has 19 residues. The V gene's germline CDR1 is SGHRS and CDR2 YFSETQ. The CDR3 region is CASSGARGTGLSGANVLTF. The CDR3 region has the DNA TGCGCCAGCAGCGGAGCCCGGGGGACAGGGCTCTCTGGGGCCAACGTCCTGACTTTC. The full variable domain, its missing parts supplied by reference TRBV5-1 and TRBJ2-6, is KAGVTQTPRYLIKTRGQQVTLSCSPISGHRSVSWYQQTPGQGLQFLFEYFSETQRNKGNFPGRFSGRQFSNSRSEMNVSTLELGDSALYLCASSGARGTGLSGANVLTFGAGSRLTVL.

This chain connects TRBV12-3 or TRBV12-4 to TRBJ2-5; D might be TRBD2 (5 bases). Trimming pared 6 bases from V and 8 bases from J, leaving 16 bases between. This CDR3 is 13 amino acids long. In DNA form, the CDR3 reads TGTGCCAGCAGGCAGGTTGCTAGCAGCACCCAGTACTTC. This codes for CASRQVASSTQYF.

V is TRBV7-3 and J is TRBJ1-2; TRBD1 agrees at 9 bases. The CDR3 is 15 amino acids. Trimming at V came to 1 base and at J to 1 base, leaving 1 base not matched to a gene. The germline gives CDR1 SGHTA, CDR2 FQGTGA. The CDR3 nucleotides read TGTGCCAGCAGCTTAAGGACAGGGGATAACTATGGCTACACCTTC. As protein: CASSLRTGDNYGYTF.

With respect to this clone: The germline gene is not matched at one end of the junction; a read error may be the cause. The rearrangement links TRBV7-7 to TRBJ1-3, with 9 bases identical to TRBD1. CDR1 is SSHAT and CDR2 is FNYEAQ in the germline V gene (reference sequence). This CDR3 spans 16 amino acids. The CDR3 loop reads CASSPTGQGSGNTIYF. The CDR3 DNA is TGTGCTAGCAGCCCCACGGGACAGGGCTCTGGAAACACCATATATTTT.

The V call is TRBV21-1, the J call TRBJ2-7; the table's D gene call, TRBD1, was not cross checked with the DNA. TRBV21-1 has pseudogene status. The CDR3 totals 15 residues. The CDR3 protein is CASSKPGQGSYEQYF. As DNA, the CDR3 is TGTGCCAGCAGCAAACCCGGACAGGGTTCCTACGAGCAGTACTTC.

The genes are TRBV9 and TRBJ2-1; D is possibly TRBD2 (5 bases). CDR1 and CDR2 (germline): SGDLS, YYNGEE. The CDR3 has 15 amino acids. The ends were cut back, 2 bases at V and 0 bases at J, with 9 bases in the middle. For the CDR3, the DNA is TGTGCCAGCAGCGTCAGCGGAGCCTCCTACAATGAGCAGTTCTTC. Translation: CASSVSGASYNEQFF.

The chain uses TRBV7-2 and TRBJ2-2; no clear D. CDR1 and CDR2 (germline): SGHTA, FQGNSA. This CDR3 spans 13 amino acids. V gave up 4 bases and J gave up 5 bases, with 8 bases separating them. CDR3 region: CASSYTPTGELFF. The DNA for the CDR3 is TGTGCCAGCAGCTACACGCCTACCGGGGAGCTGTTTTTT.

V is TRBV4-1 and J is TRBJ2-7; D is possibly TRBD1 (6 bases). This CDR3 has 15 residues. Looked up from germline, CDR1 is MGHRA and CDR2 is YSYEKL. V shed 3 bases and J shed 4 bases, with 16 bases lying between them. The CDR3 here is CASSQTGTRQYEQYF. Written as DNA, the CDR3 is TGCGCCAGCAGCCAGACCGGGACAAGGCAGTACGAGCAGTACTTC.

The genes are TRBV5-4 and TRBJ2-2, with a weak D call TRBD2 (6 bases). Germline V gives CDR1 SGHNT, CDR2 YYREEE (reference sequence). This CDR3 spans 15 amino acids. Trimming left V 0 bases short and J 4 bases short, with 10 bases between. The DNA of the CDR3 is TGTGCCAGCAGCTTGGCGGGGGTTGGCACCGGGGAGCTGTTTTTT. Translating gives CASSLAGVGTGELFF.

This sequence joins TRBV6-1 and TRBJ2-5; 8 bases align to TRBD1. Germline V CDR1 and CDR2: MNHNS, SASEGT. This CDR3 spans 15 amino acids. The J segment lost 5 bases and the V segment lost 1 base, leaving 6 bases of the junction unmatched. DNA for the CDR3: TGTGCCAGCAGTGAAGGCTCAGGGGGCGGGGAGACCCAGTACTTC. It codes for CASSEGSGGGETQYF.

The chain links TRBV4-2 to TRBJ2-7; 9 bases align to TRBD1. This CDR3 region has 15 residues. V lost 1 base and J lost 3; bases outside the gene matches: 4. Germline V gives CDR1 LGHNA, CDR2 YNFKEQ. In nucleotides, the CDR3 is TGTGCCAGCAGCCAAGTAAAGGACAGGGGCTACGAGCAGTACTTC. This codes for CASSQVKDRGYEQYF.

J is TRBJ1-2 and V is TRBV6-2 or TRBV6-3; TRBD1 might be the D (5 bases). Germline CDR1 reads MNHEY; CDR2 reads SVGEGT. V was cut by 1 base and J by 1 base, with 13 bases left in between. This CDR3 is built from 16 residues. In nucleotides, the CDR3 is TGTGCCAGCAGTTACTTTGGCGGGGGAATTAACTATGGCTACACCTTC. Protein product: CASSYFGGGINYGYTF.

This chain uses TRBV6-2 or TRBV6-3 with TRBJ1-5; the match to TRBD1 covers 8 bases. V lost 5 bases to trimming and J lost 2 bases; unmatched junction nucleotides: 5. The CDR3 is 15 residues long. CDR1 is MNHEY and CDR2 is SVGEGT in the germline V gene. CDR3 protein: CASSRTGPGNQPQHF. CDR3 in DNA: TGTGCCAGCAGTCGGACAGGGCCGGGCAATCAGCCCCAGCATTTT.

The chain couples TRBV19 to TRBJ2-3, with 7 bases identical to TRBD2. CDR1 LNHDA and CDR2 SQIVND come from the germline V gene (reference sequence). Losses at the gene ends were 8 bases for V and 3 bases for J; bases not matched to a gene: 8. CDR3 size: 14 residues. The CDR3 DNA reads TGTGCCAGTTCCACGGGGGGAGGAACAGATACGCAGTATTTT. This translates into CASSTGGGTDTQYF.

This rearrangement joins TRBV7-9 to TRBJ1-4, with D possibly matching TRBD1 (5 bases). There are 13 residues in the CDR3. Trimming removed 3 bases from V and 8 bases from J, with 10 bases in between. Germline V gives CDR1 SEHNR, CDR2 FQNEAQ (reference sequence). This chain's CDR3 is CASSLTVREKLFF. The CDR3, as DNA: TGTGCCAGCAGCTTGACAGTGAGAGAAAAACTGTTTTTT.

J is TRBJ1-2 and V is TRBV4-2, with TRBD1 as a possible D gene (6 bases). The CDR3 totals 15 residues. V was pared by 3 bases and J by 4 bases, with 15 bases between. The germline V gene has CDR1 LGHNA and CDR2 YNFKEQ. CDR3 in amino acids: CASSQGAGESYGYTF. DNA of the CDR3: TGTGCCAGCAGCCAGGGGGCTGGGGAGAGCTATGGCTACACCTTC.

The J gene is TRBJ1-5, the V gene TRBV5-5; D is perhaps TRBD1 (6 bases). Trimming removed 4 bases from V and 2 bases from J, with 16 bases in between. Per the germline V gene, CDR1 is SGHKS and CDR2 is YYEKEE (reference sequence). The CDR3 spans 16 residues. For the CDR3, the DNA is TGTGCCAGCAGCCCTATCTCAGGGGTGGGCAATCAGCCCCAGCATTTT. This codes for CASSPISGVGNQPQHF.

This clone occurred a few times. The V and J genes are TRBV9 and TRBJ1-3; weak D call: TRBD1 (5 bases). The germline gives CDR1 SGDLS, CDR2 YYNGEE. CDR3 length: 13 amino acids. V was trimmed by 3 bases and J by 4 bases, leaving 8 bases between them. The CDR3 region has the DNA TGTGCCAGCAGCGGAAACAGGGGAAACACCATATATTTT. It is translated as CASSGNRGNTIYF. Variable domain in full (rest from reference TRBV9 and TRBJ1-3): DSGVTQTPKHLITATGQRVTLRCSPRSGDLSVYWYQQSLDQGLQFLIQYYNGEERAKGNILERFSAQQFPDLHSELNLSSLELGDSALYFCASSGNRGNTIYFGEGSWLTVV.

This rearrangement joins TRBV6-2 or TRBV6-3 to TRBJ2-3, with 15 nucleotides matching TRBD2. The CDR3 is 18 residues long. Germline V CDR1 and CDR2: MNHEY, SVGEGT. V was pared by 6 bases and J by 4 bases, with 11 bases of the junction left unmatched. The CDR3 nucleotides read TGTGCCAGCAGCCTTCGGACTAGCGGGGGGGCCGGGGCAGATACGCAGTATTTT. It encodes CASSLRTSGGAGADTQYF.

The chain has TRBV5-1 and TRBJ2-3, with 15 bases that match TRBD2. V trimming: 4 bases; J trimming: 5 bases; junction bases outside the gene matches: 5. CDR1 is SGHRS, CDR2 YFSETQ, per germline. The CDR3 runs to 16 residues. The CDR3 loop is CASSSGLAGGVDTQYF. CDR3 DNA sequence: TGCGCCAGCAGCAGCGGACTAGCGGGGGGGGTAGATACGCAGTATTTT.

Of note for this clone: The junction departs from germline at one end; a sequencing error may be responsible. The chain is built from TRBV29-1 and TRBJ1-1, with D possibly being TRBD1 (6 bases). This CDR3 has 13 residues. Germline V lookup: CDR1 SQVTM, CDR2 ANQGSEA. As DNA, the CDR3 is TGCAGCGTAGGGGGGGGGCCGACAACTGAGGCTTTCTTT. Protein sequence: CSVGGGPTTEAFF.

The rearrangement links TRBV10-2 to TRBJ1-5; D gene unclear. The length of the CDR3 is 14 residues. With 4 bases removed from V and 7 bases from J, the gap between germline ends came to 14 bases. In germline, CDR1 is WSHSY, CDR2 SAAADI. The CDR3 nucleotides are TGCGCCAGCAGTGGGGAGCCTCTGAGGCAGCCCCAGCATTTT. Translation gives CASSGEPLRQPQHF.